The 16 T cell receptor beta chains below come from one sample, sequenced in a study of T cells in Graves' hyperthyroidism and ophthalmopathy. Using RNA transcripts as the source, TCR beta CDR3 regions were amplified. HTBI primers were used for first-round RT-PCR of the TCR CDR3. A single record per CDR3 protein comes from TCRdb applying MiXCR to the multiplex PCR reads. Altogether some 550,000 distinct CDR3 sequences are present, 16% being singletons, with the ten largest covering roughly 3.5%. The sequenced sample consisted of blood. The receptors shown here come from a woman in her 40s with Graves' ophthalmopathy.

The CDR3 DNA follows: TGTGCCAGTAGTATAAGCTCGGAGGGGTACAATGAGCAGTTCTTC. This sequence encodes CASSISSEGYNEQFF. The rearrangement links TRBV19 to TRBJ2-1; possibly TRBD2 for D (6 bases). The germline V and J ends were trimmed by 2 bases and 4 bases, with 12 bases remaining between them. Germline CDR1 reads LNHDA; CDR2 reads SQIVND (reference sequence). The CDR3 has 15 amino acids.

This clonotype has ten or more counts. The chain is built from TRBV5-1 and TRBJ2-7; unclear D gene. Trimming took off 0 bases at V and 3 bases at J, with 10 bases between the two ends. In germline, CDR1 is SGHRS, CDR2 YFSETQ. The CDR3 loop spans 14 amino acids. The CDR3 loop reads CASSLGGLFYEQYF. CDR3 coding DNA: TGCGCCAGCAGCTTGGGAGGTCTATTCTACGAGCAGTACTTC.

This chain links TRBV6-2 or TRBV6-3 with TRBJ2-3; 10 bases are a match to TRBD2. V lost 5 bases to trimming and J lost 8 bases; unmatched junction nucleotides: 10. Per germline, CDR1 MNHEY and CDR2 SVGEGT. The length of the CDR3 is 15 residues. In DNA form, the CDR3 reads TGTGCCAGCAGTCAAGAAGCGGGGGGGCCTGTTACGCAGTATTTT. Its protein product is CASSQEAGGPVTQYF.

This clonotype was counted many times. The V call is TRBV3-1, the J call TRBJ2-1; 13 nucleotides agree with TRBD2. CDR3 length: 16 amino acids. Germline CDR1 LGHDT, CDR2 YNNKEL (reference sequence). J was trimmed by 5 bases and V by 4 bases; bases with no gene match: 5. The CDR3 sequence is CASSPRTSGSHNEQFF. The DNA for the CDR3 is TGTGCCAGCAGCCCGCGGACTAGCGGGAGCCACAATGAGCAGTTCTTC.

A word on this clonotype: One junction end does not reproduce the germline sequence, and a read error may be involved. The chain employs TRBV10-3 and TRBJ1-2, with 10 bases aligning to TRBD1. The germline V gene encodes CDR1 ENHRY and CDR2 SYGVKD. The CDR3 is 14 residues long. CDR3 region: CAISDLGQGSGYIF. The CDR3 DNA sequence: TGTGCCATCAGTGATTTGGGACAGGGGTCCGGCTACATCTTC.

About this clonotype: Likely a read error: the CDR3 ends without its conserved phenylalanine or tryptophan. J is TRBJ2-3 and V is TRBV7-3, with 8 bases lining up with TRBD2. The CDR3 is 15 residues long. Germline V gene sequence: CDR1 SGHTA, CDR2 FQGTGA. Trimming removed 0 bases from V and 4 bases from J; junction bases left unmatched: 3. CDR3 protein: CASSLTGRVADTQYL. CDR3 nucleotide sequence: TGTGCCAGCAGCTTAACCGGGAGGGTGGCAGATACGCAGTATCTT.

This chain joins TRBV7-8 and TRBJ1-2; possibly TRBD1 for D (5 bases). V was pared by 5 bases and J by 5 bases, with 18 bases between. The CDR3 is 15 amino acids. Germline V gives CDR1 SGHVS, CDR2 FQNEAQ. The CDR3 loop reads CASSLAPGLNYGYTF. In nucleotides, the CDR3 is TGTGCCAGCAGCCTCGCCCCAGGGTTAAATTATGGCTACACCTTC. Filled out from reference TRBV7-8 and TRBJ1-2, the complete variable domain reads GAGVSQSPRYKVAKRGQDVALRCDPISGHVSLFWYQQALGQGPEFLTYFQNEAQLDKSGLPSDRFFAERPEGSVSTLKIQRTQQEDSAVYLCASSLAPGLNYGYTFGSGTRLTVV.

This clonotype has at least ten counts. The chain uses TRBV30 and TRBJ1-3; weak D call: TRBD1 (5 bases). The V and J ends lost 3 bases and 0 bases respectively, with 9 bases between them. The CDR3 totals 14 residues. Germline CDR1 and CDR2: GTSNPN and SVGIG (reference sequence). The DNA of the CDR3 is TGTGCCTGGAGCCGGGGGAACTCTGGAAACACCATATATTTT. Protein: CAWSRGNSGNTIYF. Filled out from reference TRBV30 and TRBJ1-3, the complete variable domain reads SQTIHQWPATLVQPVGSPLSLECTVEGTSNPNLYWYRQAAGRGLQLLFYSVGIGQISSEVPQNLSASRPQDRQFILSSKKLLLSDSGFYLCAWSRGNSGNTIYFGEGSWLTVV.

V and J are TRBV2 and TRBJ2-5, with 7 bases matching TRBD1. CDR1 and CDR2 (germline): SNHLY, FYNNEI. This CDR3 has 14 amino acids. V trimming: 6 bases; J trimming: 5 bases; junction bases outside the gene matches: 9. The chain's CDR3 is CASRKDRAVETQYF. In DNA, the CDR3 is TGTGCCAGCAGGAAAGACAGGGCGGTGGAGACCCAGTACTTC.

This clonotype was recorded at least ten times. One end of the junction does not line up with germline, which may come from a read error. V and J are TRBV20-1 and TRBJ2-5; 7 bases agree with TRBD2. This CDR3 region has 15 residues. Germline lookup yields CDR1 DFQATT and CDR2 SNEGSKA (reference sequence). This CDR3 reads CSARGPSGELEAQYF. The CDR3 DNA reads TGCAGTGCTAGAGGTCCCAGCGGGGAGCTAGAGGCCCAGTACTTC.

This clonotype was recorded many times. This sequence joins TRBV5-6 and TRBJ2-1; the match to TRBD1 covers 7 bases. Trimming cost V 4 bases and J 1 base; bases outside gene matches: 11. Germline V gives CDR1 SGHDT, CDR2 YYEEEE. The CDR3 length is 17 residues. CDR3 sequence reads: CASSLMGPGQSYNEQFF. The CDR3 coding sequence is TGTGCCAGCAGCCTAATGGGTCCGGGACAGTCCTACAATGAGCAGTTCTTC. The variable domain in full, with the rest retrieved from reference TRBV5-6 and TRBJ2-1, is DAGVTQSPTHLIKTRGQQVTLRCSPKSGHDTVSWYQQALGQGPQFIFQYYEEEERQRGNFPDRFSGHQFPNYSSELNVNALLLGDSALYLCASSLMGPGQSYNEQFFGPGTRLTVL.

This clonotype was counted between two and nine times. Compared with germline, one end of the junction differs, possibly owing to a read error. The V call is TRBV18, the J call TRBJ2-3; TRBD1 aligns across 10 bases. Germline V gene data show CDR1 as KGHSH and CDR2 as LQKENI. This CDR3 is 15 amino acids long. In DNA form, the CDR3 reads TGTGCCAGCTCACCTCGGACAGGGGGGACAGATACGCGGTATTTT. Translation gives CASSPRTGGTDTRYF.

The chain combines TRBV29-1 with TRBJ1-1; 8 bases fit TRBD1. Trimming removed 2 bases from V and 3 bases from J; junction bases left unmatched: 2. CDR3 size: 13 residues. Germline V gene data show CDR1 as SQVTM and CDR2 as ANQGSEA. This CDR3 is CSVERQGYTEAFF. CDR3 sequence (DNA): TGCAGCGTTGAACGACAGGGGTACACTGAAGCTTTCTTT.

This clonotype was found a few times. J is TRBJ1-1 and V is TRBV20-1, with D possibly matching TRBD1 (6 bases). Per the germline V gene, CDR1 is DFQATT and CDR2 is SNEGSKA (reference sequence). The CDR3 spans 15 residues. Between the trimmed V and J ends, which lost 7 bases and 1 base, there was a span of 19 bases. The CDR3 is CSDQATGAKNTEAFF. The CDR3 bases are TGCAGTGACCAGGCCACGGGGGCGAAGAACACTGAAGCTTTCTTT.

The V and J genes are TRBV12-3 or TRBV12-4 and TRBJ2-2; D remains unclear. Trimming left V 3 bases short and J 5 bases short, with 10 bases between. The CDR3 is 14 residues long. The CDR3 spells CASSLNTRTGELFF. The CDR3 coding sequence is TGTGCCAGCAGTTTGAATACCCGTACCGGGGAGCTGTTTTTT.

This clonotype has at least ten counts. The J gene is TRBJ2-1, the V gene TRBV11-2, with 10 nucleotides matching TRBD2. The ends lost 6 bases at V and 8 bases at J; junction bases unmatched: 7. Germline CDR1 is SGHAT and CDR2 is FQNNGV. The CDR3 runs 14 residues. The CDR3 loop is CASRYSGRSHEQFF. In DNA form, the CDR3 reads TGTGCCAGCAGGTATAGCGGGAGGTCACATGAGCAGTTCTTC.